Below, one T cell receptor beta chain is given with its context. The source of the sample is a study of blood T cell repertoires in COVID-19. V lost 10 bases to trimming and J lost 4 bases, with 13 bases between them. This CDR3 is built from 12 residues. CDR1 and CDR2 from the germline V gene are MDHEN and SYDVKM. TCRdb's copy holds only in-frame clones and misses some; the assay was immunoSEQ multiplex PCR. In the table there are over 130,000 clones, around 82% of which are singletons. The clonotype comes from a man aged 45-65 years in a cohort exposed to, infected with or recovered from COVID-19 (not recorded which). The material sequenced was PBMCs or T cells enriched from blood (not recorded which). The chain joins TRBV28 to TRBJ1-2; tentatively, D is TRBD1 (5 bases). CDR3 DNA sequence: TGTGCCATTCCGGGGGGGGGCTATGGCTACACCTTC. Protein product: CAIPGGGYGYTF.